This is a list of T cell receptor beta chains from one sample in a study of cytomegalovirus exposure and HLA in healthy donors. Assay used: immunoSEQ multiplex PCR; TCRdb lists only in-frame clones, some missing. Listed are around 71,000 clones; 1.5% to 2% falls within the top ten. Sequencing was done on a sample of PBMCs. The receptor source for this set is a woman in her thirties in good health and CMV-seronegative. Each CDR3 is given with its conserved first and last residue. Each record gives: D gene, V gene, J gene, CDR3 DNA, CDR3 protein. The D gene is left open where the match is weak.

NA	TRBV28	TRBJ2-7	TGTGCCAGCAGTTCCGTAGCGGCCTCCTACGAGCAGTACTTC	CASSSVAASYEQYF
NA	TRBV30	TRBJ2-7	TGTGCCTGGAGTCCTGGGGGCTCCGCCTACGAGCAGTACTTC	CAWSPGGSAYEQYF
TRBD2	TRBV9	TRBJ2-3	TGTGCCAGCAGCTCTAGCCGGGGGGGCGTCACAGATACGCAGTATTTT	CASSSSRGGVTDTQYF
NA	TRBV28	TRBJ2-1	TGTGCCAGCAGTCCAACGACTAGGAGTGAGCAGTTCTTC	CASSPTTRSEQFF
NA	TRBV27	TRBJ2-5	TGTGCCAGCAGTTTAAGAGCACTCCTTAAAGAGACCCAGTACTTC	CASSLRALLKETQYF
TRBD2	TRBV5-1	TRBJ2-1	TGCGCCAGCGCTAGGACTAGCAAAAACAATGAGCAGTTCTTC	CASARTSKNNEQFF
NA	TRBV10-1	TRBJ2-2	TGCGCCAGCAAAGGCAGCGTCGACACCGGGGAGCTGTTTTTT	CASKGSVDTGELFF
TRBD1	TRBV20-1	TRBJ1-1	TGCAGTGCTAGGGACAGGGATGGAGCTTTCTTT	CSARDRDGAFF
TRBD1	TRBV5-6	TRBJ1-4	TGTGCCAGCAGCACTACAGGGGCTGGTGAAAAACTGTTTTTT	CASSTTGAGEKLFF
NA	TRBV19	TRBJ1-6	TGTGCCAGTAGTATCCGCCCGGGGAGCAGCGGTTCACCCCTCCACTTT	CASSIRPGSSGSPLHF
NA	TRBV30	TRBJ2-7	TGTGCCGGGAGTGTAGGCGCAGGGGACACCTACGAGCAGTACTTC	CAGSVGAGDTYEQYF
NA	TRBV6-1	TRBJ2-7	TGTGCCAGCTGGGAGGACTCGCCCTACGAGCAGTACTTC	CASWEDSPYEQYF
TRBD2	TRBV9	TRBJ2-6	TGTGCCAGCAGCGTACGAGGAGGGGCCTTATCTCTGGGAGGGAACGTCCTGACTTTC	CASSVRGGALSLGGNVLTF
NA	TRBV19	TRBJ2-3	TGTGCCAGTAGTAACAGGGCCACAGATACGCAGTATTTT	CASSNRATDTQYF